The 23 T cell receptor beta chains presented below share a single source sample, sequenced in a study of blood T cell repertoires in COVID-19. Produced via immunoSEQ multiplex PCR; TCRdb's table is partial and in-frame only. This table holds roughly 140,000 clones, around 86% found once. Sequenced input: peripheral blood. The source of these receptors is a human donor in a cohort sampled during active COVID-19.

The chain joins TRBV4-2 to TRBJ1-4; a possible D gene is TRBD1 (6 bases). The V and J ends lost 0 bases and 4 bases respectively, with 12 bases between them. Germline V gene sequence: CDR1 LGHNA, CDR2 YNFKEQ. CDR3 length: 16 amino acids. The CDR3 DNA follows: TGTGCCAGCAGCCAAGAGGTGGACAGCTTTAATGAAAAACTGTTTTTT. It encodes CASSQEVDSFNEKLFF.

A note on this clone: This same CDR3 is encoded by further DNA sequences in the sample. V gene TRBV2 combines with J gene TRBJ2-1; 11 nucleotides line up with TRBD2. V lost 4 bases and J lost 4; bases outside the gene matches: 3. The germline V gene encodes CDR1 SNHLY and CDR2 FYNNEI. This CDR3 has 15 amino acids. The CDR3 is CASSGLAGGYNEQFF. CDR3 nucleotide sequence: TGTGCCAGCAGTGGGCTAGCGGGAGGATACAATGAGCAGTTCTTC.

The rearrangement uses TRBV6-5 and TRBJ1-4; maybe TRBD1 (5 bases). Germline CDR1 MNHEY, CDR2 SVGAGI. CDR3 length equals 14 residues. Trimming pared 6 bases from V and 8 bases from J, leaving 16 bases between. The CDR3 loop reads CASRTRGDWEKLFF. The CDR3 region has the DNA TGTGCCAGCAGGACCCGGGGGGATTGGGAAAAACTGTTTTTT.

This chain joins TRBV4-1 and TRBJ2-4; 7 bases agree with TRBD1. The V segment lost 0 bases and the J segment 7 bases; nucleotides outside the gene matches: 0. The CDR3 runs 13 residues. In germline, CDR1 is MGHRA, CDR2 YSYEKL. CDR3 residues: CASSQDRGNIQYF. CDR3 sequence (DNA): TGCGCCAGCAGCCAAGACAGGGGGAACATTCAGTACTTC.

The chain is built from TRBV7-3 and TRBJ1-6; 8 nucleotides match TRBD1. Losses at the gene ends were 5 bases for V and 3 bases for J; bases not matched to a gene: 6. This CDR3 comprises 16 residues. The germline V gene has CDR1 SGHTA and CDR2 FQGTGA. CDR3 amino acids: CASSQQGAGYNSPLHF. The CDR3 region has the DNA TGTGCCAGCAGCCAGCAGGGGGCAGGCTATAATTCACCCCTCCACTTT.

The chain recombines TRBV29-1 with TRBJ2-2; 10 bases align to TRBD2. The trim removed 7 bases at V and 2 bases at J, leaving 1 base unmatched. Germline V gives CDR1 SQVTM, CDR2 ANQGSEA. The CDR3 spans 13 residues. CDR3 nucleotide sequence: TGCAGCGCTAGCGGGGGCAACACCGGGGAGCTGTTTTTT. Translated, it gives CSASGGNTGELFF.

This chain uses TRBV7-9 with TRBJ2-6, with D perhaps TRBD1 (6 bases). Germline lookup yields CDR1 SEHNR and CDR2 FQNEAQ (reference sequence). This CDR3 region has 19 residues. Trimming stripped 4 bases from V and 0 bases from J, with 19 bases between. The CDR3 DNA follows: TGTGCCAGCAGCTCCTCTATACAGGGAATGAACTCTGGGGCCAACGTCCTGACTTTC. Translating it yields CASSSSIQGMNSGANVLTF.

This chain uses TRBV5-6 with TRBJ1-4; D unclear. The CDR3 spans 13 residues. Germline CDR1 is SGHDT and CDR2 is YYEEEE. The ends were cut back, 3 bases at V and 0 bases at J, with 3 bases in the middle. The CDR3 region is CASSSATNEKLFF. The CDR3 region has the DNA TGTGCCAGCAGCTCTGCAACTAATGAAAAACTGTTTTTT.

This sequence joins TRBV5-4 and TRBJ2-1, with TRBD1 as a possible D gene (6 bases). V was cut by 0 bases and J by 9 bases, with 16 bases left in between. This CDR3 contains 15 residues. The germline CDR1 and CDR2 sequences are SGHNT and YYREEE (reference sequence). The CDR3 DNA reads as TGTGCCAGCAGCTTGGACCTGACAGGCTTTTCTGAGCAGTTCTTC. This encodes CASSLDLTGFSEQFF.

This clone has just one count. The rearrangement links TRBV7-2 to TRBJ2-6; 8 positions agree with TRBD2. Looked up from germline, CDR1 is SGHTA and CDR2 is FQGNSA. The CDR3 contains 19 residues. Trimming took 5 bases from V and 1 from J; bases not matched to a gene: 13. The CDR3 sequence is CASSQGGAGVRSGANVLTF. CDR3 coding DNA: TGTGCCAGCAGCCAAGGGGGAGCGGGAGTGCGGTCTGGGGCCAACGTCCTGACTTTC.

The V gene is TRBV7-9, the J gene TRBJ2-3; D is unresolved. CDR1 and CDR2 (germline): SEHNR, FQNEAQ (reference sequence). The CDR3 runs 12 residues. V was pared by 7 bases and J by 9 bases, with 14 bases between. The CDR3, as DNA: TGTGCCAGCACCGTTCATGAGAACACGCAGTATTTT. It encodes CASTVHENTQYF.

V usage is TRBV27 and J usage is TRBJ2-3, with a tentative D call TRBD2 (7 bases). The V gene lost 4 bases and the J gene lost 0 bases, with 14 bases spanning the gap. Looked up from germline, CDR1 is MNHEY and CDR2 is SMNVEV (reference sequence). This CDR3 is built from 16 residues. The CDR3 DNA is TGTGCCAGCAGTTCTGCGGGGGCCACTAGCACAGATACGCAGTATTTT. This codes for CASSSAGATSTDTQYF.

The chain couples TRBV5-8 to TRBJ1-2; D is perhaps TRBD1 (6 bases). This CDR3 comprises 13 residues. V was clipped by 2 bases and J by 3 bases, with 8 bases between them. CDR1 is SGHTS and CDR2 is YDEGEE in the germline V gene. The CDR3 here is CASSFQGYYGYTF. The CDR3 DNA reads TGTGCCAGCAGCTTCCAGGGGTACTATGGCTACACCTTC.

Ten or more counts support this clone. Other nucleotide sequences from this sample produce the same CDR3. The chain carries TRBV28 and TRBJ2-7; 7 nucleotides line up with TRBD2. V trimming: 3 bases; J trimming: 1 base; junction bases outside the gene matches: 9. The CDR3 runs 16 residues. Germline CDR1 is MDHEN and CDR2 is SYDVKM. DNA of the CDR3: TGTGCCAGCAGTTTTTCGTTAGCGGGTCTATCCTACGAGCAGTACTTC. Encoded protein: CASSFSLAGLSYEQYF.

The V and J genes are TRBV28 and TRBJ1-4; D unclear. The V gene lost 8 bases and the J gene lost 0 bases, with 13 bases spanning the gap. The CDR3 has 15 amino acids. Germline assignment: CDR1 MDHEN and CDR2 SYDVKM. The CDR3 reads CASSPGDATNEKLFF. For the CDR3, the DNA is TGTGCCAGCTCGCCGGGTGATGCAACTAATGAAAAACTGTTTTTT.

The chain links TRBV6-5 to TRBJ2-1; perhaps TRBD2 as D (6 bases). CDR1 MNHEY and CDR2 SVGAGI come from the germline V gene. The CDR3 spans 15 residues. Trimming pared 6 bases from V and 5 bases from J, leaving 17 bases between. CDR3 sequence reads: CASRFGSGYHNEQFF. CDR3 in DNA: TGTGCCAGCAGATTCGGGAGCGGTTACCACAATGAGCAGTTCTTC.

The CDR3 loop is CATSRVDSRDEQYF. The CDR3 nucleotides read TGTGCCACCAGCAGAGTGGATAGCCGGGACGAGCAGTACTTC. V gene TRBV15 combines with J gene TRBJ2-7; D is undetermined. V gave up 1 base and J gave up 5 bases, with 12 bases separating them. Germline lookup yields CDR1 LNHNV and CDR2 YYDKDF (reference sequence). CDR3 size: 14 residues.

DNA for the CDR3: TGTGCCAGCAGTTACGGTTCGGTTAGCAATCAGCCCCAGCATTTT. This encodes CASSYGSVSNQPQHF. The chain links TRBV6-2 or TRBV6-3 to TRBJ1-5; no reliable D call. The CDR3 totals 15 residues. Per germline, CDR1 MNHEY and CDR2 SVGEGT. V lost 2 bases, J lost 0 bases, and 8 bases lay in between.

This chain joins TRBV2 and TRBJ1-2, with D unclear. This CDR3 is built from 12 residues. Germline V gene sequence: CDR1 SNHLY, CDR2 FYNNEI. Trimming cost V 5 bases and J 0 bases, with 4 bases left between them. The CDR3 sequence is CASSLANYGYTF. The CDR3 region has the DNA TGTGCCAGCAGTTTAGCTAACTATGGCTACACCTTC.

This sequence joins TRBV7-9 and TRBJ2-4, with TRBD1 matching over 8 bases. V lost 6 bases and J lost 0; bases outside the gene matches: 10. CDR3 length: 17 amino acids. Germline V gives CDR1 SEHNR, CDR2 FQNEAQ (reference sequence). The CDR3 sequence is CASRKGQGELAKNIQYF. The CDR3 DNA reads as TGTGCCAGCAGAAAAGGACAGGGTGAGCTAGCCAAAAACATTCAGTACTTC.

The CDR3 region has the DNA TGCGCCAGCAGCTGGGGGGGCGAGACCCAGTACTTC. This codes for CASSWGGETQYF. This chain joins TRBV5-1 and TRBJ2-5, with a weak D call TRBD2 (7 bases). With 3 bases removed from V and 5 bases from J, the gap between germline ends came to 8 bases. This CDR3 has 12 amino acids. Germline V lookup: CDR1 SGHRS, CDR2 YFSETQ.

The chain carries TRBV6-4 and TRBJ2-6; possibly TRBD2 for D (5 bases). V was trimmed by 3 bases and J by 0 bases, leaving 6 bases between them. The CDR3 is 15 amino acids. The germline CDR1 and CDR2 sequences are MRHNA and SNTAGT. The CDR3 spells CASSEDYSGANVLTF. The CDR3 DNA reads as TGTGCCAGCAGTGAAGACTACTCTGGGGCCAACGTCCTGACTTTC.

The chain employs TRBV18 and TRBJ2-7; 7 nucleotides align to TRBD1. This CDR3 contains 14 residues. Germline V lookup: CDR1 KGHSH, CDR2 LQKENI. V was clipped by 2 bases and J by 8 bases; unmatched bases: 9. The CDR3 region has the DNA TGTGCCAGCTCACCAAGGGACAGCCTAAGGCAGCAGTACTTC. Encoded protein: CASSPRDSLRQQYF.